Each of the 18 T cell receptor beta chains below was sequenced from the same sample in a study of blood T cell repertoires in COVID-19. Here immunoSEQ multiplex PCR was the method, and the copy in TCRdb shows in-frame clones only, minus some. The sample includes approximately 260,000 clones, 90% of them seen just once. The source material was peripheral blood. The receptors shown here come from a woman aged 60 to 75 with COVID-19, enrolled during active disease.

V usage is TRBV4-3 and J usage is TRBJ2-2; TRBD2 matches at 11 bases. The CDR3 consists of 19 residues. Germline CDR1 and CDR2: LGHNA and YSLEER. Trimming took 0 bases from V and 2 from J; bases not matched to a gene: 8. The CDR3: CASSQDLSLAGGNTGELFF. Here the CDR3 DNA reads TGCGCCAGCAGCCAAGATCTTTCCCTAGCGGGGGGAAACACCGGGGAGCTGTTTTTT.

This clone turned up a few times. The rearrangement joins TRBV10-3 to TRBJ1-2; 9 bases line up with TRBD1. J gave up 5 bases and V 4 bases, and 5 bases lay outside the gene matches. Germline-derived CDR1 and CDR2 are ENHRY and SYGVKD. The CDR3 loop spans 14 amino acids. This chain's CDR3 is CAISGRDREYGYTF. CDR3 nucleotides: TGTGCCATCAGTGGGAGGGACAGGGAATATGGCTACACCTTC.

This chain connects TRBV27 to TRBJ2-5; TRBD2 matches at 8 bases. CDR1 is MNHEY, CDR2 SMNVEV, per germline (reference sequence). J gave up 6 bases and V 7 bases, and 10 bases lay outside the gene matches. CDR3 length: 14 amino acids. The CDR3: CASKSGTSIQTQYF. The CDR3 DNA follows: TGTGCCAGCAAATCGGGGACTAGTATTCAGACCCAGTACTTC.

CDR3 nucleotides: TGTGCCAGCCGGCATCAGGGGGCGGGGGTGAATCAGCCCCAGCATTTT. Protein sequence: CASRHQGAGVNQPQHF. The chain combines TRBV2 with TRBJ1-5; TRBD1 matches at 8 bases. Germline loops: CDR1 SNHLY, CDR2 FYNNEI. V was pared by 8 bases and J by 4 bases, with 13 bases of the junction left unmatched. CDR3 length: 16 residues.

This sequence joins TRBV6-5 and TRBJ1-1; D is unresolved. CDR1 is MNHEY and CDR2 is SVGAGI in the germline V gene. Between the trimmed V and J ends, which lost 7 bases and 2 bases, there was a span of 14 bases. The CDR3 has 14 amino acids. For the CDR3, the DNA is TGTGCCAGCACGGCCGGCGGGGTTAACACTGAAGCTTTCTTT. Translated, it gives CASTAGGVNTEAFF.

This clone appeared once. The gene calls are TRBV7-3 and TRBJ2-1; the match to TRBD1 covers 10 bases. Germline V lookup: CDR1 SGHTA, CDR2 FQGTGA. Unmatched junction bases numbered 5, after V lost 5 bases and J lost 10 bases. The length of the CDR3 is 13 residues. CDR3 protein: CASSATGGKEQFF. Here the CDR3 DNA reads TGTGCCAGCAGCGCGACAGGGGGCAAGGAGCAGTTCTTC.

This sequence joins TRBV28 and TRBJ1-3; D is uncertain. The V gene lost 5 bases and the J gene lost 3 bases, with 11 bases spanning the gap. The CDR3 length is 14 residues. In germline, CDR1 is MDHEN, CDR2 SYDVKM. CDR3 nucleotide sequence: TGTGCCAGCAGTCTCCCGCGGCGTGGAAACACCATATATTTT. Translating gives CASSLPRRGNTIYF.

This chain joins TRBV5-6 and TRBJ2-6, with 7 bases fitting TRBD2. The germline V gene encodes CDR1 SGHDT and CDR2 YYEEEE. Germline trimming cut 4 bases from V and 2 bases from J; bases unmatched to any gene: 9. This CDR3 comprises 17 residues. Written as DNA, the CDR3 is TGTGCCAGCAGCCCGTGGGGGGGTAACCCTGGGGCCAACGTCCTGACTTTC. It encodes CASSPWGGNPGANVLTF.

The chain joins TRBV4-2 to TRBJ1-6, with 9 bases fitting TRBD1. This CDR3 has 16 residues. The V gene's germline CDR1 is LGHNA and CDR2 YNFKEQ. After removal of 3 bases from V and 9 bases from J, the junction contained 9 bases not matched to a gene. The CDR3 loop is CASSQTPGQGSSPLHF. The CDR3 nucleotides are TGTGCCAGCAGCCAGACGCCGGGACAGGGAAGTTCACCCCTCCACTTT.

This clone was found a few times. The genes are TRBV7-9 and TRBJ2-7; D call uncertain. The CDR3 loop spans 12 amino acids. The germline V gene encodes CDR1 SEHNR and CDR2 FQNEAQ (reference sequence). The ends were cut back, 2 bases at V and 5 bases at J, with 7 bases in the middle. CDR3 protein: CASSLLEDEQYF. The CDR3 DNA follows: TGTGCCAGCAGCTTATTAGAGGACGAGCAGTACTTC.

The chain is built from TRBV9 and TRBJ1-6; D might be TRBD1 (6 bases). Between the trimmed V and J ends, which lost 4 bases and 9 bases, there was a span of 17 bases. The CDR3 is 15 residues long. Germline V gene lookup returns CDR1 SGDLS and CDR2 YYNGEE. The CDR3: CASSLHRVGGSPLHF. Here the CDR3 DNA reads TGTGCCAGCAGCCTCCACAGGGTTGGGGGTTCACCCCTCCACTTT.

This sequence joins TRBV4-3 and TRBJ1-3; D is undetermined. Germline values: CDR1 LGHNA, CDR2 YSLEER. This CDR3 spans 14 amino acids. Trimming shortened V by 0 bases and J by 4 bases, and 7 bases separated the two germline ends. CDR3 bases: TGCGCCAGCAGCCAAGAACTACGCGGAAACACCATATATTTT. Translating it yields CASSQELRGNTIYF.

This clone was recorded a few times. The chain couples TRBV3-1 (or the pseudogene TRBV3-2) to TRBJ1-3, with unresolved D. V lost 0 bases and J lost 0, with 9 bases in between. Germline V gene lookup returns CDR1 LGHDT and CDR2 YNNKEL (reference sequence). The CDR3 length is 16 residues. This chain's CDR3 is CASSQDRYFSGNTIYF. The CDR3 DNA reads TGTGCCAGCAGCCAAGATAGATACTTCTCTGGAAACACCATATATTTT.

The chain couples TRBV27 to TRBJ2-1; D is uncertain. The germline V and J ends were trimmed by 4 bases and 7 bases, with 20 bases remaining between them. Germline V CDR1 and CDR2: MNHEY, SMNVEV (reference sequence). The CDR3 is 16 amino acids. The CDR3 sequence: CASSSNYVPLENEQFF. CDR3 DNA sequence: TGTGCCAGCAGTTCGAACTATGTCCCCCTGGAGAATGAGCAGTTCTTC.

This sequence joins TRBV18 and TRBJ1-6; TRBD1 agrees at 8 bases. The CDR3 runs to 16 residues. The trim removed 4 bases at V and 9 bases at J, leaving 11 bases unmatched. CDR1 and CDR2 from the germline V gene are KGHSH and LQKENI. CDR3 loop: CASSRETQGVGSPLHF. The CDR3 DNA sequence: TGTGCCAGCTCACGAGAGACACAGGGGGTGGGTTCACCCCTCCACTTT.

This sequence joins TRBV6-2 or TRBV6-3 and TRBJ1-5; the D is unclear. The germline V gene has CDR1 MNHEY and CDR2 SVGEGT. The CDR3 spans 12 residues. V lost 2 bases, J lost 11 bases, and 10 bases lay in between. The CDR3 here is CASSYVRSSQHF. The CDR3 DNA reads TGTGCCAGCAGTTACGTTCGCAGTTCCCAGCATTTT.

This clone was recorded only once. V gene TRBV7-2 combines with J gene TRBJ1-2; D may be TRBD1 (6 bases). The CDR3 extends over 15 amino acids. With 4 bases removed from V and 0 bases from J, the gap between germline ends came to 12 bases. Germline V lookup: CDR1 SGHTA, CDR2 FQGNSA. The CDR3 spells CASSSRTVANYGYTF. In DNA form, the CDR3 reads TGTGCCAGCAGCTCCAGGACAGTAGCTAACTATGGCTACACCTTC.

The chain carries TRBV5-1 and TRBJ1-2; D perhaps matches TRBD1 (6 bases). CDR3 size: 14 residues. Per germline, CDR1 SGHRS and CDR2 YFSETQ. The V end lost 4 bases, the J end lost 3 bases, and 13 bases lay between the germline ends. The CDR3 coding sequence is TGCGCCAGCAGCAGGGAGGGGGACGACTATGGCTACACCTTC. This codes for CASSREGDDYGYTF.